This TCR beta chain is drawn from a study of cytomegalovirus exposure and HLA in healthy donors. This PCR relied on a set of 60 Vbeta primers and 13 Jbeta primers. Data came from immunoSEQ multiplex PCR; TCRdb stores just in-frame clones and leaves some out. Among approximately 85,000 clones listed, approximately 77% were seen once. The CDR3 totals 14 residues. The ends were cut back, 4 bases at V and 5 bases at J, with 10 bases in the middle. Germline CDR1 reads SGDLS; CDR2 reads YYNGEE. This rearrangement joins TRBV9 to TRBJ1-6, with D possibly being TRBD1 (5 bases). Sequencing input: PBMCs. This receptor was taken from a woman aged 40 to 50 in good health and CMV-seropositive. In DNA form, the CDR3 reads TGTGCCAGCAGCCCGGGGGTTAATAATTCACCCCTCCACTTT. It yields the protein CASSPGVNNSPLHF.